One and the same sample provided the 27 T cell receptor beta chains below, sequenced in a study of T cell responses to AZD1222 COVID-19 vaccine. Profiling relied on immunoSEQ multiplex PCR, and the TCRdb table lists in-frame clones only, not all of them. Among about 110,000 clones listed, around nine tenths were seen once. The sequences come from peripheral blood, collected 28 days after the second AZD1222 dose. These receptor sequences come from an adult who received the AZD1222 COVID-19 vaccine.

The chain carries TRBV27 and TRBJ1-5; unclear D gene. The CDR3 is 16 residues long. The V gene's germline CDR1 is MNHEY and CDR2 SMNVEV (reference sequence). Between the trimmed V and J ends, which lost 2 bases and 4 bases, there was a span of 15 bases. The CDR3 loop is CASSLGTPGPNQPQHF. The CDR3 nucleotides read TGTGCCAGCAGTTTAGGTACTCCTGGACCTAATCAGCCCCAGCATTTT.

DNA of the CDR3: TGTGCCAGCAGTACAGGACAGCGTCGAGCTTTCTTT. Its protein product is CASSTGQRRAFF. This rearrangement joins TRBV12-3 or TRBV12-4 to TRBJ1-1, with a tentative D call TRBD1 (6 bases). V lost 5 bases and J 10 bases, leaving 14 bases between the germline ends. The CDR3 is made up of 12 amino acids.

The chain is built from TRBV5-1 and TRBJ2-1; 8 nucleotides match TRBD2. V shed 4 bases and J 7 bases; nucleotides not matched to a gene: 7. The germline CDR1 and CDR2 sequences are SGHRS and YFSETQ. The CDR3 covers 14 residues. Written as DNA, the CDR3 is TGCGCCAGCAGCACAGGACTAGCTTTTAATGAGCAGTTCTTC. Translating it yields CASSTGLAFNEQFF.

V is TRBV15 and J is TRBJ2-6, with a tentative D call TRBD1 (5 bases). Germline CDR1 is LNHNV and CDR2 is YYDKDF (reference sequence). The CDR3 extends over 17 amino acids. Trimming removed 0 bases at V and 0 bases at J, with 9 bases between. CDR3 protein: CATSRDRALSGANVLTF. CDR3 nucleotides: TGTGCCACCAGCAGAGACAGGGCCCTCTCTGGGGCCAACGTCCTGACTTTC. Based on the CDR3 plus reference TRBV15 and TRBJ2-6, the full variable domain is DAMVIQNPRYQVTQFGKPVTLSCSQTLNHNVMYWYQQKSSQAPKLLFHYYDKDFNNEADTPDNFQSRRPNTSFCFLDIRSPGLGDTAMYLCATSRDRALSGANVLTFGAGSRLTVL.

This chain joins TRBV3-1 (or the pseudogene TRBV3-2) and TRBJ1-2; 11 bases fit TRBD1. The CDR3 loop spans 16 amino acids. Germline V CDR1 and CDR2: LGHDT, YNNKEL (reference sequence). The V gene end was trimmed by 2 bases and the J gene end by 0 bases; junction bases not matched to a gene: 2. For the CDR3, the DNA is TGTGCCAGCAGCCAATGGACAGGGGGCTCTAACTATGGCTACACCTTC. It specifies CASSQWTGGSNYGYTF.

This sequence joins TRBV2 and TRBJ2-1; possibly TRBD1 or TRBD2 for D (5 bases each). This CDR3 spans 14 amino acids. Trimming pared 4 bases from V and 6 bases from J, leaving 13 bases between. Looked up from germline, CDR1 is SNHLY and CDR2 is FYNNEI. CDR3 in amino acids: CASSATHGGNEQFF. Written as DNA, the CDR3 is TGTGCCAGCAGTGCCACGCATGGGGGCAATGAGCAGTTCTTC.

The chain uses TRBV5-1 and TRBJ2-5, with TRBD2 identical over 12 bases. This CDR3 is 16 amino acids long. Trimming took 0 bases from V and 5 from J; bases not matched to a gene: 5. Germline assignment: CDR1 SGHRS and CDR2 YFSETQ. The CDR3 region has the DNA TGCGCCAGCAGCTTGGGACTAGCGGGAGTCTGGGAGACCCAGTACTTC. Translating it yields CASSLGLAGVWETQYF.

The chain is built from TRBV19 and TRBJ1-5; 9 bases fit TRBD1. The CDR3 sequence is 15 residues long. V shed 1 base and J 6 bases; nucleotides not matched to a gene: 4. CDR1 LNHDA and CDR2 SQIVND come from the germline V gene (reference sequence). The CDR3 DNA is TGTGCCAGTAGTATAGGGACAGGGGCGGTTCAGCCCCAGCATTTT. Amino acid sequence: CASSIGTGAVQPQHF.

V is TRBV24-1 and J is TRBJ2-4, with D tentatively TRBD1 (5 bases). The CDR3 consists of 14 residues. Germline V CDR1 and CDR2: KGHDR, SFDVKD. V was pared by 5 bases and J by 3 bases, with 10 bases between. In nucleotides, the CDR3 is TGTGCCACCAGTGCGACAGCTAACAAAAACATTCAGTACTTC. It yields the protein CATSATANKNIQYF.

The rearrangement joins TRBV7-8 to TRBJ2-2, with TRBD1 matching over 10 bases. Trimming took 4 bases from V and 4 from J; bases not matched to a gene: 15. The germline V gene has CDR1 SGHVS and CDR2 FQNEAQ. The length of the CDR3 is 19 residues. The CDR3 is CASSSSLHSWTGGTGELFF. The CDR3 DNA reads TGTGCCAGCAGCTCTAGCCTTCATTCTTGGACAGGGGGCACCGGGGAGCTGTTTTTT. The whole variable domain, remainder taken from reference TRBV7-8 and TRBJ2-2, is GAGVSQSPRYKVAKRGQDVALRCDPISGHVSLFWYQQALGQGPEFLTYFQNEAQLDKSGLPSDRFFAERPEGSVSTLKIQRTQQEDSAVYLCASSSSLHSWTGGTGELFFGEGSRLTVL.

The gene calls are TRBV24-1 and TRBJ2-7; D gene ambiguous. This CDR3 is 13 amino acids long. CDR1 is KGHDR, CDR2 SFDVKD, per germline. Trimming removed 5 bases at V and 6 bases at J, with 13 bases between. CDR3 sequence (DNA): TGTGCCACCAGTGCCCCTGGTTGGACCGAGCAGTACTTC. It codes for CATSAPGWTEQYF.

This clone was recorded once. This sequence joins TRBV6-5 and TRBJ2-5; 9 bases agree with TRBD2. After removal of 5 bases from V and 5 bases from J, the junction contained 9 bases not matched to a gene. The CDR3 sequence is 15 residues long. From germline, CDR1 is MNHEY and CDR2 SVGAGI. In nucleotides, the CDR3 is TGTGCCAGCAGTCGTAGCGGGAGAGTTATGGAGACCCAGTACTTC. Its translation: CASSRSGRVMETQYF.

This clone was counted a single time. The rearrangement links TRBV5-6 to TRBJ1-1; D ambiguous. V lost 2 bases to trimming and J lost 3 bases, with 5 bases between them. The CDR3 totals 12 residues. Germline assignment: CDR1 SGHDT and CDR2 YYEEEE. The CDR3 is CASSFGDTEAFF. The CDR3 nucleotides are TGTGCCAGCAGCTTTGGCGACACTGAAGCTTTCTTT. Together with reference TRBV5-6 and TRBJ1-1, the CDR3 gives the full variable domain: DAGVTQSPTHLIKTRGQQVTLRCSPKSGHDTVSWYQQALGQGPQFIFQYYEEEERQRGNFPDRFSGHQFPNYSSELNVNALLLGDSALYLCASSFGDTEAFFGQGTRLTVV.

This chain joins TRBV6-4 and TRBJ1-1, with TRBD1 identical over 7 bases. Germline values: CDR1 MRHNA, CDR2 SNTAGT. The V segment lost 2 bases and the J segment 1 base; nucleotides outside the gene matches: 1. This CDR3 spans 14 amino acids. The CDR3 coding sequence is TGTGCCAGCAGTGACGGACAGGAGAACACTGAAGCTTTCTTT. Its protein is CASSDGQENTEAFF.

The V and J genes are TRBV2 and TRBJ2-4, with D uncertain. V was shortened by 8 bases and J by 0 bases, with 11 bases between the two germline ends. The CDR3 has 14 residues. Germline-derived CDR1 and CDR2 are SNHLY and FYNNEI. The CDR3 DNA follows: TGTGCCAGCCTGGGGAATAAAGCCAAAAACATTCAGTACTTC. This gives the protein CASLGNKAKNIQYF.

This chain connects TRBV5-1 to TRBJ2-7, with 15 bases aligning to TRBD2. The CDR3 is made up of 19 amino acids. Germline-derived CDR1 and CDR2 are SGHRS and YFSETQ. V was clipped by 0 bases and J by 5 bases; unmatched bases: 12. CDR3 bases: TGCGCCAGCAGCTTGGCTACTCCGGGACTAGCGGGAGGTCGTGACGAGCAGTACTTC. Translating it yields CASSLATPGLAGGRDEQYF.

The chain couples TRBV21-1 to TRBJ1-1; TRBD1, the table's D call, lacks a check against the DNA. TRBV21-1 is a documented pseudogene. The CDR3 has 17 residues. CDR3 residues: CASSNVYRGEGNTEAFF. Here the CDR3 DNA reads TGTGCCAGCAGCAACGTCTACAGGGGTGAAGGAAACACTGAAGCTTTCTTT.

This clone was seen a handful of times. The chain joins TRBV30 to TRBJ2-1; 14 bases map to TRBD2. The junction had 4 bases not matched to a gene; V was cut back by 1 base and J by 8 bases. Germline CDR1 reads GTSNPN; CDR2 reads SVGIG (reference sequence). CDR3 size: 15 residues. The CDR3 bases are TGTGCCTGGAGTGGGGGACTAGCGGGAGTCCATGAGCAGTTCTTC. Its translation is CAWSGGLAGVHEQFF.

The rearrangement uses TRBV5-5 and TRBJ2-7, with D unresolved. The CDR3 spans 13 residues. The germline V gene encodes CDR1 SGHKS and CDR2 YYEKEE (reference sequence). The V and J ends lost 1 base and 1 base respectively, with 6 bases between them. This CDR3 is CASSLTVSYEQYF. DNA of the CDR3: TGTGCCAGCAGCTTGACAGTGTCCTACGAGCAGTACTTC.

This chain's CDR3 is CASSVGLWTGKSGYTF. CDR3 DNA sequence: TGTGCCAGCAGTGTTGGCCTTTGGACAGGGAAAAGCGGCTACACCTTC. J is TRBJ1-2 and V is TRBV6-1; TRBD1 matches 8 bases. In germline, CDR1 is MNHNS, CDR2 SASEGT. V lost 4 bases and J lost 8; bases outside the gene matches: 15. The CDR3 totals 16 residues.

The rearrangement links TRBV18 to TRBJ1-1; 7 nucleotides align to TRBD1. Germline V gives CDR1 KGHSH, CDR2 LQKENI. This CDR3 has 14 residues. V trimming: 3 bases; J trimming: 3 bases; junction bases outside the gene matches: 4. The CDR3 reads CASSPGRGDTEAFF. The CDR3 nucleotides are TGTGCCAGCTCACCGGGCAGGGGGGACACTGAAGCTTTCTTT.

Concerning this clone itself: The same CDR3 also results from other DNA sequences found in this sample. The J gene is TRBJ1-2, the V gene TRBV19, with D maybe TRBD1 (5 bases). Between the trimmed V and J ends, which lost 3 bases and 8 bases, there was a span of 10 bases. Per germline, CDR1 LNHDA and CDR2 SQIVND (reference sequence). The CDR3 is made up of 12 amino acids. In nucleotides, the CDR3 is TGTGCCAGTAGTATCCAGGGAAGGGGCTACACCTTC. Translating gives CASSIQGRGYTF.

The chain is built from TRBV4-3 and TRBJ2-5; D not certain. The CDR3 spans 15 residues. Germline CDR1 LGHNA, CDR2 YSLEER. V gave up 4 bases and J gave up 5 bases, with 17 bases separating them. The CDR3 DNA reads TGCGCCAGCAGCCGCGGAGATTCCCCTGGGGAGACCCAGTACTTC. Protein product: CASSRGDSPGETQYF.

The chain uses TRBV9 and TRBJ2-2, with D unclear. Deletions cut 1 base from V and 6 bases from J, with 4 bases between. The CDR3 runs to 12 residues. Per germline, CDR1 SGDLS and CDR2 YYNGEE. The CDR3 bases are TGTGCCAGCAGCGTAAATTCCGGGGAGCTGTTTTTT. This sequence encodes CASSVNSGELFF.

The chain links TRBV29-1 to TRBJ2-7, with TRBD2 matching 8 bases. The CDR3 runs to 13 residues. Germline V CDR1 and CDR2: SQVTM, ANQGSEA. V shed 7 bases, J shed 6 bases, and the junction held 11 bases outside the gene matches. The CDR3 here is CSAQSGSRSEQYF. The DNA for the CDR3 is TGCAGCGCGCAAAGCGGGAGTCGAAGCGAGCAGTACTTC.

This rearrangement joins TRBV7-9 to TRBJ2-1; 7 bases are shared with TRBD2. The V gene's germline CDR1 is SEHNR and CDR2 FQNEAQ (reference sequence). This CDR3 contains 16 residues. Losses at the gene ends were 4 bases for V and 1 base for J; bases not matched to a gene: 7. As DNA, the CDR3 is TGTGCCAGCAGCTCACCTGGCGGGGGATCCTACAATGAGCAGTTCTTC. As protein: CASSSPGGGSYNEQFF.

This sequence joins TRBV18 and TRBJ2-3; tentative D call: TRBD2 (5 bases). The V gene lost 2 bases and the J gene lost 0 bases, with 9 bases spanning the gap. The CDR3 has 15 residues. Germline lookup yields CDR1 KGHSH and CDR2 LQKENI. CDR3 protein: CASSPGSSSTDTQYF. CDR3 DNA: TGTGCCAGCTCACCAGGGAGTTCTAGCACAGATACGCAGTATTTT.